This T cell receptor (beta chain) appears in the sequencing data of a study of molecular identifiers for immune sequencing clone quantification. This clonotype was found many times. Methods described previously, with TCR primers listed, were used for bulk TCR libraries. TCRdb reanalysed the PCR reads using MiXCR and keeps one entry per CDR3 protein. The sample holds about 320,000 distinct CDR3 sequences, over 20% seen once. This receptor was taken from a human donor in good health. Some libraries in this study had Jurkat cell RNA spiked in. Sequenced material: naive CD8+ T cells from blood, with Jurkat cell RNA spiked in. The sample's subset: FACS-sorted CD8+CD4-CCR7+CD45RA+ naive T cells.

The CDR3 DNA reads TGTGCCAGCAGTTTAGGTATCGGGGGACAGATGAACACTGAAGCTTTCTTT. It is translated as CASSLGIGGQMNTEAFF. The chain is built from TRBV28 and TRBJ1-1; 7 bases match TRBD1. Germline V gene data show CDR1 as MDHEN and CDR2 as SYDVKM. The trim removed 2 bases at V and 0 bases at J, leaving 9 bases unmatched. This CDR3 region has 17 residues.